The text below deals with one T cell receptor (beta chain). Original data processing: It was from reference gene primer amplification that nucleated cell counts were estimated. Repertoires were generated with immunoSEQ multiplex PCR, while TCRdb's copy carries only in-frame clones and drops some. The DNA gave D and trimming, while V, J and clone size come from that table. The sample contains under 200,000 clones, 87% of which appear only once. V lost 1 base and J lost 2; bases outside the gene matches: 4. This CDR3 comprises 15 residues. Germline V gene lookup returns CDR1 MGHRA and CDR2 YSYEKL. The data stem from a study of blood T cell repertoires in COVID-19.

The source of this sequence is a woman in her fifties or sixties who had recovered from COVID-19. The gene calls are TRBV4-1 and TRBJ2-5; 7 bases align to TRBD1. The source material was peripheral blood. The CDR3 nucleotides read TGCGCCAGCAGCCAAGTCGGGACAGCACAAGAGACCCAGTACTTC. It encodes CASSQVGTAQETQYF.